This TCR beta chain was identified during a study of blood T cell repertoires in COVID-19. Study-level background: The analysed material was cDNA or gDNA that came from T cells, B-cell-depleted T cells, or PBMCs.

This clone occurred a few times. In the authors' methods: Nucleated cell number was recorded as an estimate derived from reference gene primer amplification. Clones were sequenced by immunoSEQ multiplex PCR, and TCRdb holds only the in-frame ones, with some missing. The V and J calls and clone size come from that table; D and trimming were worked out from the DNA. Here the sample spans approximately 500,000 clones, approximately 85% being singletons. Germline lookup yields CDR1 KGHSY and CDR2 FQNENV. V was pared by 3 bases and J by 5 bases, with 2 bases of the junction left unmatched. The CDR3 has 15 amino acids.

The rearrangement joins TRBV16 to TRBJ1-6; 9 bases fit TRBD1. This receptor was obtained from a human donor in a cohort sampled during active COVID-19. Sample: peripheral blood. In DNA, the CDR3 is TGTGCCAGCAGCCACCGGACAGGGGATAATTCACCCCTCCACTTT. Amino acid sequence: CASSHRTGDNSPLHF.